This TCR beta chain originates from a study of low-dose radiotherapy and immunotherapy resistance in tumors (dated by TCRdb to between 2021 and 2022). For the study in its entirety: Patients in Cohort 1 were given 0.5 Gy per fraction every 2 weeks, and the prescribed total PTV dose was 6.5 Gy. No randomization into treatment groups was done for the people taking part in the trial. Patients in Cohort 2 were given 1 Gy per fraction every two weeks, for a total of 13 Gy across 26 weeks. Patients were given nivolumab as a 240 mg flat dose every two weeks and ipilimumab at 1 mg/kg every six weeks, with both drugs delivered intravenously. Aspirin 300 mg was taken orally once daily by patients for four cycles, starting on cycle 1 day 1. Cyclophosphamide 200 mg/m2 was given intravenously every two weeks, one day before each radiation and immunotherapy administration. Eight patients were included in the translational analysis: three from the first dose cohort and the first five from the second dose cohort.

The germline V gene encodes CDR1 SNHLY and CDR2 FYNNEI. Its CDR3 holds 15 amino acids, cysteine through phenylalanine. Of the read, only the CDR3 DNA is kept; its 45 bases are in frame from base 1. V lost 4 bases and J lost 11 bases; the stretch between them is 21 bases long. This sample was sequenced with an Illumina HiSeq 2500. First-strand cDNA was synthesized using Superscript III and a set of TRAV- and TRBV-specific primers, so that both TCRalpha and TCRbeta chains were covered. A roughly 20-cycle PCR with Phusion amplified the TCRs, pairing a constant-region primer with the adapter that was attached to the V primers. Amplification of the isolated mRNA was done with the MessageAmp II aRNA Amplification Kit, which involved a roughly 17-hour in vitro transcription at 37 degrees C. mRNA for TCR sequencing was isolated with the Dynabeads mRNA DIRECT Purification Kit. Indexed Illumina adapters were added in a second Phusion PCR of around 27 cycles, and the PCR products were purified with AMPure XP beads. The authors' analysis ran thus. Using custom Perl scripts, TCR sequences that encoded the same protein were pooled, out-of-frame sequences were dropped, and the abundance of each clonotype was calculated. Any TCR sequence backed by just one read was left out of the analysis. The metrics used to describe the repertoires included Shannon entropy, Gini index, clonality, richness, and the frequency of TCRs shared between repertoires. The public reads were run again by TCRdb, first through fastp at Q25 and then through MiXCR, and only productive beta chains were kept. Rows with one shared CDR3 protein collapse into an entry with the most common genes and DNA. These V and J calls rely on TCRdb rather than the paper's analysis. The sample has 95,000 to 100,000 distinct CDR3 sequences on record, less than 25% of them singletons. The ten largest clones capture over 4% of the sample.

This clonotype occurred many times. The clone's antigen remains unknown. No quality values exist for individual bases; no much larger clone is one base distant. Read against the paper, the sample's time point label means: after trial treatment. The treatment or condition label corresponds to: LDRT plus nivolumab, ipilimumab, low-dose cyclophosphamide and aspirin (RACIN trial). Donors were enrolled in RACIN, a single-arm phase I dose-escalation trial combining nivolumab, ipilimumab, aspirin, low-dose cyclophosphamide and low-dose radiotherapy. Patients were eligible if they had advanced solid tumors that were TIL-negative.

This TCR derives from a male donor with prostate cancer. This receptor chain uses TRBV2 and TRBJ1-5, with TRBD1 tentatively as D gene (5 bases match). The material sequenced was PBMCs, taken after low-dose radiotherapy plus immunotherapy. The CDR3 amino acid sequence is: CASSAQGGIESTQHF. The sequenced DNA is TGTGCCAGCAGTGCTCAGGGTGGGATAGAATCGACCCAGCATTTT.